This T cell receptor beta chain was observed in a study of type 1 regulatory T cells. Study summary: T-allo10 is a Tr1-enriched, alloantigen-specific CD4 T cell product made in vitro. Findings and caveats of the study: Compared with non-Tr1 cells, Tr1 cells showed a narrower TCR repertoire.

TCRdb re-derived calls from the reads in MiXCR, one entry per CDR3 protein. This table has some 60,000 distinct CDR3 sequences, less than 65% appearing once. On this clonotype itself: Its antigen is unidentified.

This CDR3 region has 14 residues. Germline V gene sequence: CDR1 SGHRS, CDR2 YFSETQ. V was trimmed by 0 bases and J by 0 bases, leaving 5 bases between them. The source material was cultured non-Tr1 T cells, either the whole culture or a sorted T cell fraction (not recorded which). This receptor was taken from a human donor in good health. The gene calls are TRBV5-1 and TRBJ2-3, with no clear D. The CDR3 coding sequence is TGCGCCAGCAGCTTGGTGACTAGCACAGATACGCAGTATTTT. The encoded protein is CASSLVTSTDTQYF.